The 14 T cell receptor beta chains below were found in one sample sequenced in a study of cytomegalovirus exposure and HLA in healthy donors (dated by TCRdb to 2015 to 2018). Preparation of the library involved the immunoSEQ multiplex PCR assay. For the multiplex PCR, a mixture combining 60 forward primers for TCR Vbeta segments and 13 reverse primers for TCR Jbeta segments was used. TCRdb holds this immuneACCESS table with in-frame rearrangements only. Some clones are missing; in checked studies, unresolved V genes explain under half, and the rest has no known cause. This sample's table lists about 46,000 clones. The top ten clonotypes cover more than 0.9% of the sample. Sequenced sample: PBMCs. The receptors here all came from a woman in her 40s in good health and CMV-seronegative.

The chain links TRBV7-9 to TRBJ1-5; 7 nucleotides agree with TRBD1. CDR1 is SEHNR and CDR2 is FQNEAQ in the germline V gene (reference sequence). After removal of 5 bases from V and 0 bases from J, the junction contained 10 bases not matched to a gene. This CDR3 region has 17 residues. The DNA of the CDR3 is TGTGCCAGCAGCCTAACTACAGGGGCGTATAGCAATCAGCCCCAGCATTTT. Translating gives CASSLTTGAYSNQPQHF.

The CDR3 nucleotides are TGTGCCAGCAGCTTAGCGTCGGGACAGATTAACTATGGCTACACCTTC. This sequence encodes CASSLASGQINYGYTF. The chain recombines TRBV7-9 with TRBJ1-2, with 7 bases that match TRBD1. Germline loops: CDR1 SEHNR, CDR2 FQNEAQ (reference sequence). Germline trimming cut 0 bases from V and 1 base from J; bases unmatched to any gene: 5. The CDR3 has 16 amino acids.

The chain uses TRBV5-1 and TRBJ2-7, with TRBD2 matching 13 bases. Trimming took 4 bases from V and 7 from J; bases not matched to a gene: 8. The germline V gene encodes CDR1 SGHRS and CDR2 YFSETQ. This CDR3 is 15 amino acids long. Written as DNA, the CDR3 is TGCGCCAGCAGCCAGATGGGACTAGCGGGAATGGAGCAGTACTTC. This encodes CASSQMGLAGMEQYF.

The V call is TRBV4-1, the J call TRBJ1-5; 11 bases line up with TRBD1. The trim removed 1 base at V and 7 bases at J, leaving 3 bases unmatched. The CDR3 totals 15 residues. Germline-derived CDR1 and CDR2 are MGHRA and YSYEKL. The CDR3 nucleotides read TGCGCCAGCAGCCAAGGGACAGGGGGCTTACAGCCCCAGCATTTT. Translating gives CASSQGTGGLQPQHF.

V usage is TRBV29-1 and J usage is TRBJ2-7; a possible D gene is TRBD1 (7 bases). The CDR3 is made up of 13 amino acids. Per the germline V gene, CDR1 is SQVTM and CDR2 is ANQGSEA. The germline V and J ends were trimmed by 6 bases and 2 bases, with 14 bases remaining between them. For the CDR3, the DNA is TGCAGCGTCCTACCAGGGGGGACCTACGAGCAGTACTTC. It codes for CSVLPGGTYEQYF.

The chain employs TRBV30 and TRBJ2-7; possibly TRBD2 for D (5 bases). The V gene's germline CDR1 is GTSNPN and CDR2 SVGIG (reference sequence). The CDR3 runs to 15 residues. The germline V and J ends were trimmed by 4 bases and 0 bases, with 16 bases remaining between them. CDR3 nucleotide sequence: TGTGCCTGGACGGGGAGACTTCTCTCCTCCTACGAGCAGTACTTC. It encodes CAWTGRLLSSYEQYF.

The chain recombines TRBV5-1 with TRBJ2-1; D is perhaps TRBD2 (7 bases). The germline V and J ends were trimmed by 4 bases and 2 bases, with 16 bases remaining between them. CDR1 is SGHRS and CDR2 is YFSETQ in the germline V gene. CDR3 length: 16 residues. The CDR3 loop is CASSRGASGTYNEQFF. CDR3 nucleotide sequence: TGCGCCAGCAGCCGGGGGGCTAGCGGAACCTACAATGAGCAGTTCTTC. The entire variable domain, with the rest obtained from reference TRBV5-1 and TRBJ2-1, is as follows: KAGVTQTPRYLIKTRGQQVTLSCSPISGHRSVSWYQQTPGQGLQFLFEYFSETQRNKGNFPGRFSGRQFSNSRSEMNVSTLELGDSALYLCASSRGASGTYNEQFFGPGTRLTVL.

The J gene is TRBJ2-1, the V gene TRBV27, with TRBD2 as a possible D gene (6 bases). Germline assignment: CDR1 MNHEY and CDR2 SMNVEV (reference sequence). Between the trimmed V and J ends, which lost 2 bases and 4 bases, there was a span of 12 bases. The CDR3 runs 15 residues. CDR3 amino acids: CASSLLRGSYNEQFF. DNA of the CDR3: TGTGCCAGCAGTTTACTGCGGGGATCATACAATGAGCAGTTCTTC.

The rearrangement joins TRBV28 to TRBJ2-7, with D maybe TRBD2 (5 bases). The CDR3 length is 14 residues. Germline values: CDR1 MDHEN, CDR2 SYDVKM. V lost 5 bases to trimming and J lost 5 bases, with 16 bases between them. The CDR3 DNA follows: TGTGCCAGCAGTCGGGAAAGAATGGTCCACGAGCAGTACTTC. Protein product: CASSRERMVHEQYF.

The chain has TRBV4-3 and TRBJ2-1; 14 bases match TRBD2. Germline CDR1 and CDR2: LGHNA and YSLEER. V was pared by 4 bases and J by 0 bases, with 5 bases of the junction left unmatched. The CDR3 totals 18 residues. The DNA of the CDR3 is TGCGCCAGCAGCCCCCTAGGGACTAGCGGGGGCTCCTACAATGAGCAGTTCTTC. Amino acids: CASSPLGTSGGSYNEQFF.

V is TRBV6-1 and J is TRBJ2-7, with a possible D match to TRBD1 (6 bases). The CDR3 extends over 13 amino acids. Trimming shortened V by 6 bases and J by 4 bases, and 13 bases separated the two germline ends. Germline values: CDR1 MNHNS, CDR2 SASEGT. DNA for the CDR3: TGTGCCAGCAGACCCGGGACACTTTACGAGCAGTACTTC. Translation gives CASRPGTLYEQYF.

The CDR3 bases are TGTGCCAGCAGTTGGACAGGGAAGAACAATCAGCCCCAGCATTTT. Amino acids: CASSWTGKNNQPQHF. The chain is built from TRBV28 and TRBJ1-5; the match to TRBD1 covers 8 bases. V lost 4 bases and J lost 3; bases outside the gene matches: 5. Per germline, CDR1 MDHEN and CDR2 SYDVKM. The CDR3 runs 15 residues.

The chain joins TRBV28 to TRBJ1-1; D may be TRBD1 (5 bases). The ends were cut back, 5 bases at V and 4 bases at J, with 11 bases in the middle. The CDR3 consists of 13 residues. Germline V gives CDR1 MDHEN, CDR2 SYDVKM. CDR3 sequence: CASSTYRSTEAFF. The CDR3 DNA sequence: TGTGCCAGCAGTACCTACAGGAGCACTGAAGCTTTCTTT.

This chain connects TRBV30 to TRBJ1-4; D call uncertain. From germline, CDR1 is GTSNPN and CDR2 SVGIG (reference sequence). V was shortened by 0 bases and J by 6 bases, with 11 bases between the two germline ends. The CDR3 runs to 14 residues. The CDR3, as DNA: TGTGCCTGGAGTGTCGAGGTCTCCGATGAAAAACTGTTTTTT. Protein product: CAWSVEVSDEKLFF.